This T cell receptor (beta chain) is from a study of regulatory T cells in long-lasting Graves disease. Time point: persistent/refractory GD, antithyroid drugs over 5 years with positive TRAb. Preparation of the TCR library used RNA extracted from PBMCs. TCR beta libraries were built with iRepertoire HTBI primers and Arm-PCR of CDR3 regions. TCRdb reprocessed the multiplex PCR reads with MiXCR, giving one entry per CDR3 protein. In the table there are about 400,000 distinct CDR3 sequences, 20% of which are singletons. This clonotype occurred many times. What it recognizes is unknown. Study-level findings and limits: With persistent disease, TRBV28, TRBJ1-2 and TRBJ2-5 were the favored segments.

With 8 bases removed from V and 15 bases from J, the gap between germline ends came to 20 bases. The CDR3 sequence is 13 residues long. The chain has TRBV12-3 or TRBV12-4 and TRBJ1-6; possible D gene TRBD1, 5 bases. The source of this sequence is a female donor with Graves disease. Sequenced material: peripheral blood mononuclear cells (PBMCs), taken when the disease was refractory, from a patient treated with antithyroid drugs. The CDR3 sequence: CASGTVPLVVLHF. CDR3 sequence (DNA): TGTGCCAGCGGGACTGTTCCCCTAGTAGTCCTCCACTTT.